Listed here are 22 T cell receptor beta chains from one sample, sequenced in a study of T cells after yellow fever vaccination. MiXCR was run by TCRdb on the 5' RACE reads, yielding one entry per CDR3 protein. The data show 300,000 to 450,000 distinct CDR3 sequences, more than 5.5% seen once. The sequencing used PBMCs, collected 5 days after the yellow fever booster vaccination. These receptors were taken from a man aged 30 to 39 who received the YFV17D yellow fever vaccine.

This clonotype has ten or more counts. The CDR3 region has the DNA TGTGCCAGCAGGGGAGGGACCGGCGATCAGCCCCAGCATTTT. Protein product: CASRGGTGDQPQHF. This chain joins TRBV6-1 and TRBJ1-5, with D possibly being TRBD1 (5 bases). Trimming left V 6 bases short and J 5 bases short, with 14 bases between. The CDR3 runs 14 residues. Germline CDR1 reads MNHNS; CDR2 reads SASEGT.

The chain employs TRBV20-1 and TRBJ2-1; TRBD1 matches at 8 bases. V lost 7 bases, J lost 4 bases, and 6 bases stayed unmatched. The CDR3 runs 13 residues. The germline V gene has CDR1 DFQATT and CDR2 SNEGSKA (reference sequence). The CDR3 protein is CSVPGQAYNEQFF. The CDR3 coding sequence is TGCAGTGTTCCGGGACAGGCTTACAATGAGCAGTTCTTC.

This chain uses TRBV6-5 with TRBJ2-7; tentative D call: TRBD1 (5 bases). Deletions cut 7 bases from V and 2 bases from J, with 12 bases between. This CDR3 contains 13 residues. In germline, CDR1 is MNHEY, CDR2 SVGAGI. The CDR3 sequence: CASNRGAPYEQYF. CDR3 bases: TGTGCCAGCAATCGTGGGGCCCCCTACGAGCAGTACTTC.

CDR3 protein: CASSALGADTGELFF. In DNA, the CDR3 is TGTGCCAGCAGCGCCTTGGGGGCGGACACCGGGGAGCTGTTTTTT. The rearrangement links TRBV5-6 to TRBJ2-2, with D perhaps matching TRBD1 (6 bases). The CDR3 covers 15 residues. Germline-derived CDR1 and CDR2 are SGHDT and YYEEEE. Trimming left V 4 bases short and J 3 bases short, with 13 bases between.

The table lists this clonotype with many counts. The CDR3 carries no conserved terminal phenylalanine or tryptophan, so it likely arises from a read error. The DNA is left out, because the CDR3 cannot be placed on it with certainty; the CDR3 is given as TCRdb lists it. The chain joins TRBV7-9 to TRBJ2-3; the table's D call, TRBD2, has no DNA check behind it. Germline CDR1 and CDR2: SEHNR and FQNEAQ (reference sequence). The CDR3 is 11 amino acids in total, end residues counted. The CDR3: CAVQRGRAPYP.

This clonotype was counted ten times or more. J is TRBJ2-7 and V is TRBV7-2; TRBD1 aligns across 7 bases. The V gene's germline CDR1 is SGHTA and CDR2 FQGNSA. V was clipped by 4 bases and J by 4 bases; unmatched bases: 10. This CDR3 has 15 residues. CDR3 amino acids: CASSSPQGRTYEQYF. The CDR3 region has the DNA TGTGCCAGCAGCTCGCCACAGGGGCGGACATACGAGCAGTACTTC.

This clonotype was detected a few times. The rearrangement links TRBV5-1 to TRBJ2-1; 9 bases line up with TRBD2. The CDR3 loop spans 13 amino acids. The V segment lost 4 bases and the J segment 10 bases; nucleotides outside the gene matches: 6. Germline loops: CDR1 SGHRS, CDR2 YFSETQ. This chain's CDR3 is CASSPQTSGEQFF. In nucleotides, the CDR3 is TGCGCCAGCAGCCCGCAGACTAGCGGCGAGCAGTTCTTC.

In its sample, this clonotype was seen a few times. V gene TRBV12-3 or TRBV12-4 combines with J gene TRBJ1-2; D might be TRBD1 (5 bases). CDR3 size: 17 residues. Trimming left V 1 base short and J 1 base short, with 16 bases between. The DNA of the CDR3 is TGTGCCAGCAGTTTAGGTCGGGGCACACTTTATAACTATGGCTACACCTTC. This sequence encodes CASSLGRGTLYNYGYTF.

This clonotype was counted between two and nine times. The CDR3 region is CASSRAIGNSPLHF. The CDR3 DNA follows: TGTGCCAGCAGCCGGGCAATCGGTAATTCACCCCTCCACTTT. The V call is TRBV3-1, the J call TRBJ1-6; the D is unclear. CDR1 LGHDT and CDR2 YNNKEL come from the germline V gene (reference sequence). This CDR3 has 14 amino acids. Trimming took 4 bases from V and 6 from J, leaving 10 bases between them.

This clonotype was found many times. This CDR3 reads CASSLARVPFSNQPQHF. CDR3 in DNA: TGTGCCAGCAGCTTAGCTCGGGTTCCCTTTAGCAATCAGCCCCAGCATTTT. V gene TRBV7-8 combines with J gene TRBJ1-5; D is ambiguous. CDR3 length: 17 amino acids. Trimming pared 0 bases from V and 0 bases from J, leaving 12 bases between. From germline, CDR1 is SGHVS and CDR2 FQNEAQ. The full variable domain, its missing parts supplied by reference TRBV7-8 and TRBJ1-5, is GAGVSQSPRYKVAKRGQDVALRCDPISGHVSLFWYQQALGQGPEFLTYFQNEAQLDKSGLPSDRFFAERPEGSVSTLKIQRTQQEDSAVYLCASSLARVPFSNQPQHFGDGTRLSIL.

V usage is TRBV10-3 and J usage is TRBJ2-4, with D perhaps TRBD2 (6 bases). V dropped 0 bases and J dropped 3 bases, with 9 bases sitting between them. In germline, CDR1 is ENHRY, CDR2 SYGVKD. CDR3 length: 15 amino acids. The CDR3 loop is CAISESGGGKNIQYF. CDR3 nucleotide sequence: TGTGCCATCAGTGAGTCTGGGGGAGGCAAAAACATTCAGTACTTC.

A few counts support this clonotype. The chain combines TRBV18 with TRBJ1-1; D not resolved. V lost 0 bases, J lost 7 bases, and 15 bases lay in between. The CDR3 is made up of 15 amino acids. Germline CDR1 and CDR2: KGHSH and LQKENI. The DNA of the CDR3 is TGTGCCAGCTCACCACCCCCTGACGGGTTGTTTGAAGCTTTCTTT. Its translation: CASSPPPDGLFEAFF.

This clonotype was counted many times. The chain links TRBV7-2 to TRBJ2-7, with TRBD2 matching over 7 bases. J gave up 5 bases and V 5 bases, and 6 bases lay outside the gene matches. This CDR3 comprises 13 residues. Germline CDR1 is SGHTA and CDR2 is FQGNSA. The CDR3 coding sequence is TGTGCCAGCAGCCTCACTAGCGCCCACGAGCAGTACTTC. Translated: CASSLTSAHEQYF. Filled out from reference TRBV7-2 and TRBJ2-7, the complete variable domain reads GAGVSQSPSNKVTEKGKDVELRCDPISGHTALYWYRQSLGQGLEFLIYFQGNSAPDKSGLPSDRFSAERTGGSVSTLTIQRTQQEDSAVYLCASSLTSAHEQYFGPGTRLTVT.

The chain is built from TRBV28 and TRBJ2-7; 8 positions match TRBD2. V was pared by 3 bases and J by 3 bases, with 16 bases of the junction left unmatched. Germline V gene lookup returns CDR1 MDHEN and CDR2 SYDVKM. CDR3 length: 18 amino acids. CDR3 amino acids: CASSFIGFKTGTSYEQYF. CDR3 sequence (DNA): TGTGCCAGCAGTTTCATAGGGTTTAAGACCGGGACTAGCTACGAGCAGTACTTC.

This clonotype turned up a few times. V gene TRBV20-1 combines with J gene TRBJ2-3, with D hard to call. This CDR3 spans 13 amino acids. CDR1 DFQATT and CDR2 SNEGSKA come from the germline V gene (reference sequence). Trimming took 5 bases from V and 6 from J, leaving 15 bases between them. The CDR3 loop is CSALGPAWDTQYF. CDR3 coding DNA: TGCAGTGCTCTCGGACCAGCATGGGATACGCAGTATTTT.

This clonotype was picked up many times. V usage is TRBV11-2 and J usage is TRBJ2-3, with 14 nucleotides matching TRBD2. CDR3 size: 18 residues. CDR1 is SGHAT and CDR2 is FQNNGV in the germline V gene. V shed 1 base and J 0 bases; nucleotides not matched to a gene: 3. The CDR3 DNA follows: TGTGCCAGCAGCTTAGGGACTAGCGGGAGGCGAAGCACAGATACGCAGTATTTT. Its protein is CASSLGTSGRRSTDTQYF.

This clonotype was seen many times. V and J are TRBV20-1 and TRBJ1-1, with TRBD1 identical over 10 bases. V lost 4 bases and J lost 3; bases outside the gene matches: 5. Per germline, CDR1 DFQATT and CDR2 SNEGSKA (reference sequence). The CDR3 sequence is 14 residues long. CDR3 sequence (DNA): TGCAGTGCTAAGGCCGGGACAGGGGACACTGAAGCTTTCTTT. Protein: CSAKAGTGDTEAFF.

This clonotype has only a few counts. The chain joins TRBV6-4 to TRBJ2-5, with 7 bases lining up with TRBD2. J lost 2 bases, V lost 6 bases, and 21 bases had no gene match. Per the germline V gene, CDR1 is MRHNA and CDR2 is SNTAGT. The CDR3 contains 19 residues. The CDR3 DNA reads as TGTGCCAGCAGGTCCCTCCCCTATCCCTCTAGCGGAGATCAAGAGACCCAGTACTTC. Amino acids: CASRSLPYPSSGDQETQYF.

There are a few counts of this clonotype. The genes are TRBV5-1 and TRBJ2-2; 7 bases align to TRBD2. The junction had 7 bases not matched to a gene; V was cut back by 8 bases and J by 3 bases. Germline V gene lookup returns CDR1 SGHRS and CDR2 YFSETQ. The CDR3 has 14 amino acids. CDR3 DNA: TGCGCCAGTGCAAGGGACTACGACACCGGGGAGCTGTTTTTT. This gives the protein CASARDYDTGELFF.

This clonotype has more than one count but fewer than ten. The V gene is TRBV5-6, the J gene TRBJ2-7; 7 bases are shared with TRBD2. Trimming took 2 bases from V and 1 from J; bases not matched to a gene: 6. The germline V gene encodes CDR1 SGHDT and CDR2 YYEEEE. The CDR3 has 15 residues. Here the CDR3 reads CASSFSPRGSYEQYF. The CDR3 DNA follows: TGTGCCAGCAGCTTTAGTCCGCGGGGGTCCTACGAGCAGTACTTC.

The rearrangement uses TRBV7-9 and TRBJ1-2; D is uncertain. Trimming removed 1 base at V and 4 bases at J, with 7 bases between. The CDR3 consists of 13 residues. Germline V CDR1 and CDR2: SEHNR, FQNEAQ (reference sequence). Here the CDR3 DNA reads TGTGCCAGCAGCTTAGTACACAGCTATGGCTACACCTTC. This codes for CASSLVHSYGYTF.

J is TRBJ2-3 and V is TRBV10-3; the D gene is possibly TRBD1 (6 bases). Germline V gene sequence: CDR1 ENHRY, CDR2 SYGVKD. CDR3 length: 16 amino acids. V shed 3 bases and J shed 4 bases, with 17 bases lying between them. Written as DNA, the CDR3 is TGTGCCATCAGTGACCCCAGCAGGGGAATCGCAGATACGCAGTATTTT. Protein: CAISDPSRGIADTQYF.